The rows below give T cell receptor beta chains drawn from one sample of a study of blood T cell repertoires in COVID-19. TCRdb's table, derived via immunoSEQ multiplex PCR, lists solely in-frame clones and lacks some. The sample yields about 330,000 clones, about nine tenths seen once. Sample: PBMCs or T cells enriched from blood (not recorded which). These receptors were collected from a young woman who had recovered from COVID-19. The CDR3 runs from the conserved cysteine through the conserved F or W. Each record gives: CDR3 protein, CDR3 DNA, D gene, J gene, V gene, clone size. The D gene is left open where the match is weak. For some rows the clone size is stated as once, few or many, or as a class when expanded; others skip it.

CDR3 protein: CASNNLRAGANTEAFF
CDR3 DNA: TGTGCCAGCAACAACCTCCGGGCAGGGGCGAACACTGAAGCTTTCTTT
D gene: -
J gene: TRBJ1-1
V gene: TRBV11-2
clone size: -

CDR3 protein: CASRRGGNEQYF
CDR3 DNA: TGCGCCAGCAGGAGGGGCGGGAACGAGCAGTACTTC
D gene: -
J gene: TRBJ2-7
V gene: TRBV5-1
clone size: -

CDR3 protein: CASNSPGNTEAFF
CDR3 DNA: TGTGCCAGCAATTCCCCAGGCAACACTGAAGCTTTCTTT
D gene: -
J gene: TRBJ1-1
V gene: TRBV2
clone size: few

CDR3 protein: CASSQVRSGSGELFF
CDR3 DNA: TGTGCCAGCAGCCAAGTTCGAAGCGGGAGCGGGGAGCTGTTTTTT
D gene: TRBD2
J gene: TRBJ2-2
V gene: TRBV3-1/TRBV3-2
clone size: -

CDR3 protein: CASSLRDFTDTQYF
CDR3 DNA: TGTGCCAGCAGCTTGCGGGACTTCACAGATACGCAGTATTTT
D gene: -
J gene: TRBJ2-3
V gene: TRBV5-6
clone size: -

CDR3 protein: CASSFRVRETQYF
CDR3 DNA: TGTGCCAGCAGTTTTCGGGTCCGGGAGACCCAGTACTTC
D gene: -
J gene: TRBJ2-5
V gene: TRBV12-3/TRBV12-4
clone size: -

CDR3 protein: CASSQYGAYNEQFF
CDR3 DNA: TGTGCCAGCAGTCAGTACGGGGCCTACAATGAGCAGTTCTTC
D gene: -
J gene: TRBJ2-1
V gene: TRBV3-1/TRBV3-2
clone size: -

CDR3 protein: CASSRQGGETEAFF
CDR3 DNA: TGCGCCAGCAGTCGACAGGGGGGAGAGACTGAAGCTTTCTTT
D gene: TRBD1
J gene: TRBJ1-1
V gene: TRBV10-2
clone size: -

CDR3 protein: CASSLAQPGNNSPLHF
CDR3 DNA: TGTGCCAGCAGCTTAGCGCAGCCAGGGAATAATTCACCCCTCCACTTT
D gene: -
J gene: TRBJ1-6
V gene: TRBV7-8
clone size: -

CDR3 protein: CASSPLTVTYNEQFF
CDR3 DNA: TGTGCCAGCTCACCACTGACAGTTACCTACAATGAGCAGTTCTTC
D gene: -
J gene: TRBJ2-1
V gene: TRBV18
clone size: once

CDR3 protein: CATSLFGRETQYF
CDR3 DNA: TGTGCCACCAGCCTCTTTGGGAGAGAGACCCAGTACTTC
D gene: -
J gene: TRBJ2-5
V gene: TRBV15
clone size: -

CDR3 protein: CASSPPTGWGNTEAFF
CDR3 DNA: TGTGCCAGCTCACCACCGACAGGGTGGGGGAACACTGAAGCTTTCTTT
D gene: TRBD1
J gene: TRBJ1-1
V gene: TRBV18
clone size: -

CDR3 protein: CASSQGRTNNEQFF
CDR3 DNA: TGTGCCAGCAGTCAAGGCAGAACTAACAATGAGCAGTTCTTC
D gene: -
J gene: TRBJ2-1
V gene: TRBV2
clone size: -

CDR3 protein: CAISRQGPNTGELFF
CDR3 DNA: TGTGCCATCAGCAGACAGGGACCGAACACCGGGGAGCTGTTTTTT
D gene: TRBD1
J gene: TRBJ2-2
V gene: TRBV10-3
clone size: -

CDR3 protein: CASSGLTSASSYEQYF
CDR3 DNA: TGTGCCAGCAGCGGGCTAACTAGCGCCTCCTCCTACGAGCAGTACTTC
D gene: TRBD2
J gene: TRBJ2-7
V gene: TRBV6-6
clone size: -

CDR3 protein: CASSPGQGAWQPQHF
CDR3 DNA: TGTGCCAGCAGTCCAGGACAGGGGGCCTGGCAGCCCCAGCATTTT
D gene: TRBD1
J gene: TRBJ1-5
V gene: TRBV28
clone size: -

CDR3 protein: CASSTGAPETSSYEQYF
CDR3 DNA: TGCGCCAGCAGCACCGGGGCCCCGGAGACTAGCTCCTACGAGCAGTACTTC
D gene: -
J gene: TRBJ2-7
V gene: TRBV5-1
clone size: -